The T cell receptor (beta chain) described here comes from a study of radiation and T cells in renal cell carcinoma. Trimming removed 7 bases at V and 4 bases at J, with 14 bases between. Germline V gene sequence: CDR1 LNHDA, CDR2 SQIVND (reference sequence). The CDR3 totals 14 residues. This clone was counted only a few times. Regarding time point: blood 4 weeks post-SBRT, at nephrectomy. The treatment is: 15 Gy SBRT to primary tumor, nephrectomy 4 weeks later. Blood was sampled at baseline, 2 weeks and 4 weeks after SBRT. Sequencing was performed with immunoSEQ multiplex PCR; in TCRdb, only in-frame clones are kept and a portion is missing. The data hold about 86,000 clones, with around four fifths observed a single time.

The sequencing used blood, collected from a patient whose treatment included radiotherapy and nephrectomy. The receptor was derived from a middle-aged man with renal cell carcinoma. The rearrangement uses TRBV19 and TRBJ1-5; D is possibly TRBD1 (5 bases). CDR3 sequence reads: CASTGGQTNQPQHF. The DNA for the CDR3 is TGTGCCAGTACCGGGGGTCAGACTAATCAGCCCCAGCATTTT.